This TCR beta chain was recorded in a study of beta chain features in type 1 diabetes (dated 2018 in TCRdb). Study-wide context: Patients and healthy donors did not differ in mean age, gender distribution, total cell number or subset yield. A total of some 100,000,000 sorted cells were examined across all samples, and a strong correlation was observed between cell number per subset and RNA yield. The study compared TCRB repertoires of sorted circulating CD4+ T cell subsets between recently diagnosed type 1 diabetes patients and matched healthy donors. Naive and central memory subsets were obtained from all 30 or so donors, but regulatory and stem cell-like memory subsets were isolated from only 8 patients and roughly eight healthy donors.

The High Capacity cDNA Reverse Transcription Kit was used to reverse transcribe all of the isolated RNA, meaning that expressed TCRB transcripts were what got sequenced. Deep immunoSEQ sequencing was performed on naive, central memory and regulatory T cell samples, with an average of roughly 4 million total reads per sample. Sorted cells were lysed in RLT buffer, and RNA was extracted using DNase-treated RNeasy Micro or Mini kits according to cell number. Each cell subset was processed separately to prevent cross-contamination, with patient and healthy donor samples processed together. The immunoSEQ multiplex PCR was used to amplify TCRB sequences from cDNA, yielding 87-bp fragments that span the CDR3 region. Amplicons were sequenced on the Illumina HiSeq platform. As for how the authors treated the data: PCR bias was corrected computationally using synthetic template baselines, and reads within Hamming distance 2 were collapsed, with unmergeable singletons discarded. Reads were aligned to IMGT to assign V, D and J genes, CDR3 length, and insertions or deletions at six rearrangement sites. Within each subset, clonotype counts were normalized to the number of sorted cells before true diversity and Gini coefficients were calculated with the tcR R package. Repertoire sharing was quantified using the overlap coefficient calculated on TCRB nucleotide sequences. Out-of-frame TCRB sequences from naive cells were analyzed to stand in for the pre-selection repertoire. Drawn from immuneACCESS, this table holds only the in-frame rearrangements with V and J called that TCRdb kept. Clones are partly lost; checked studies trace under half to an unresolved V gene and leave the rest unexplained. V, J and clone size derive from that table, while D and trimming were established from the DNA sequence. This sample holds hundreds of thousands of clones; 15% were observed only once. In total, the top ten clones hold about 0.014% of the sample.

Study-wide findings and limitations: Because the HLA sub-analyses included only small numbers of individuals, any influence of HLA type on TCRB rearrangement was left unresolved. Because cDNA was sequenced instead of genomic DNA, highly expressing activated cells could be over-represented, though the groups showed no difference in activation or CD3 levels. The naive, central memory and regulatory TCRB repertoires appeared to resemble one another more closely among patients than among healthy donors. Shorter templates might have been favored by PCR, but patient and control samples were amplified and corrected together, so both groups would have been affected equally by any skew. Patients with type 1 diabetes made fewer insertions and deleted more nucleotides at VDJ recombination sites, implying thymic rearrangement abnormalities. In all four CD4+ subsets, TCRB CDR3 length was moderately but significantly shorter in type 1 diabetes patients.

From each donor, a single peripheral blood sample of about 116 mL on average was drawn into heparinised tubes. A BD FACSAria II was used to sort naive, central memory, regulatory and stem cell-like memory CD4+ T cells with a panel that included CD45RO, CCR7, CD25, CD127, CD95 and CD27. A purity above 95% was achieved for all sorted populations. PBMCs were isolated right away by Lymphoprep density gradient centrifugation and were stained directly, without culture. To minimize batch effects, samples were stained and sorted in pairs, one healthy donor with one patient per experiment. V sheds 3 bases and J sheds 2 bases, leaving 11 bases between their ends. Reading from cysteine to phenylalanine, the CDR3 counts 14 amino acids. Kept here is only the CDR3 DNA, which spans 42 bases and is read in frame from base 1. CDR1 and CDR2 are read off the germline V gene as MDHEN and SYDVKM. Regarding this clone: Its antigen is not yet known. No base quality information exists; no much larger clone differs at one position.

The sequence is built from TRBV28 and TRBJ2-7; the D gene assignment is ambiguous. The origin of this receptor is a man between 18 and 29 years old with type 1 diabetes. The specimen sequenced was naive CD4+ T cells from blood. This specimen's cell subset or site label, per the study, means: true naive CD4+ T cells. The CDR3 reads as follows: CASSLWAATYEQYF. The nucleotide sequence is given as TGTGCCAGCAGTTTGTGGGCAGCCACCTACGAGCAGTACTTC.